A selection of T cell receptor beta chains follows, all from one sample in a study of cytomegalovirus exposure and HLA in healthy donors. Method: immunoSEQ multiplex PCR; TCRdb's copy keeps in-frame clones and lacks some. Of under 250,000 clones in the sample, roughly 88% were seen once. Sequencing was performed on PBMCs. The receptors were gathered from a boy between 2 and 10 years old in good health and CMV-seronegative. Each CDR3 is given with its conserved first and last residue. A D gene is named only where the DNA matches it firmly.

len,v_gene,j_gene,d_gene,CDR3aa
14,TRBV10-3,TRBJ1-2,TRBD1,CAISEGTGGYGYTF
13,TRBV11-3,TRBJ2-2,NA,CASSLGVAGELFF
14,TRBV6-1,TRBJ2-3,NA,CASSEVGVADTQYF
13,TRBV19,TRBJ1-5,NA,CASNVRGNQPQHF
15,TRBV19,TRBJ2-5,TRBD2,CASGTSGGKQETQYF
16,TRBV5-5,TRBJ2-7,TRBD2,CASSLEREVVSYEQYF
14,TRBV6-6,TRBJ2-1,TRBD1,CASRKQGAGNEQFF
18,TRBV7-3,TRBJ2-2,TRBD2,CASSPGTSGGPFTGELFF
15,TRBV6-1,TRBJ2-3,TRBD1,CASSEATGSTDTQYF
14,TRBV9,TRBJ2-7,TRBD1,CASSPRGQAYEQYF
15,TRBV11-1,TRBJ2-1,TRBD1,CASSYPGGAGNEQFF
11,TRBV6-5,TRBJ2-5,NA,CASSWGDREYF
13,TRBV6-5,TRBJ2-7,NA,CASSYDSYYEQYF
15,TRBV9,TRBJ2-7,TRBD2,CASSVNSGAGYEQYF
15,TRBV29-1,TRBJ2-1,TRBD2,CSLIGTSNLPNEQFF
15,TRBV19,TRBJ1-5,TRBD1,CASSVTGTGGQPQHF
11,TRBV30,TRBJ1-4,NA,CAWRVGEKLFF
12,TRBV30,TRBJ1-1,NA,CAWSVPPSEAFF
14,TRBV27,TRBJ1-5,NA,CASSPRRSNQPQHF
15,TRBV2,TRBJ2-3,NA,CASTQQQPYTDTQYF
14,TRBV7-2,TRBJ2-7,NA,CASSFFGGSYEQYF
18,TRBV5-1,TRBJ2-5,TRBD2,CASSLEPSSGGYQETQYF
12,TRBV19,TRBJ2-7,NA,CASEAGSYEQYF
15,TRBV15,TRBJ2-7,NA,CATSRGGGDSYEQYF
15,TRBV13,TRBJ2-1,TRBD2,CASSSGLAESSEQFF
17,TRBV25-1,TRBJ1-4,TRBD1,CASSEALPHRGHEKLFF
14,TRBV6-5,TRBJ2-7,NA,CASSHDKKLYEQYF
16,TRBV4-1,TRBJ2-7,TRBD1,CASSQDRARGTFEQYF
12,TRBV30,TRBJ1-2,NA,CAWSGGGYGYTF
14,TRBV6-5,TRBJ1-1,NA,CASSYGGKDTEAFF
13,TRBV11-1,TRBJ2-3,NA,CASRSGGTDTQYF
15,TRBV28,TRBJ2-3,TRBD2,CASGPTSPLPKGQYF
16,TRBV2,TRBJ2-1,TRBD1,CASSEAGQGTYNEQFF
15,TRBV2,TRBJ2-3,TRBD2,CASRQTSGPTDTQYF
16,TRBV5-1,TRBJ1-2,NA,CASSLAGGISNYGYTF
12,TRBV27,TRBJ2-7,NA,CASSSTGCEQYF
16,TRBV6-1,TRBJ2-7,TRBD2,CASSEYGTSAGYEQYF
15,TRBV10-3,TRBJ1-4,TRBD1,CAIRQGAEVYEKLFF
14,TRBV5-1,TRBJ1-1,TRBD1,CASSHRTGATEAFF
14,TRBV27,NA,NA,CASSLSLRAYEQYF
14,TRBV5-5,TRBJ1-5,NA,CASSLMDSNQPQHF
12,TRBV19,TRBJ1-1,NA,CASSPGQLEAFF
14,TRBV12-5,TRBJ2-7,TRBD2,CASARGRPSYEQYF
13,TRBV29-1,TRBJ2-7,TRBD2,CSVRTSGSYEQYF
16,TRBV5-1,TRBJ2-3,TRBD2,CASSLTSGGAQDTQYF
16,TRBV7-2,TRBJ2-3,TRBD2,CASSLWSSGSLDTQYF
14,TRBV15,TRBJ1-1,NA,CATSGNFPGGGAFF
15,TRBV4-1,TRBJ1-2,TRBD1,CASSRRTGGNYGYTF
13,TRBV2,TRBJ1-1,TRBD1,CASGTGGSTEAFF
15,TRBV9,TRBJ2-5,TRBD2,CASSLGTSGQETQYF
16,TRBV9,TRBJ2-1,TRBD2,CASSAAGTRRSNEQFF
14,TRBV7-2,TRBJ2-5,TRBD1,CASSLGDRGETQYF
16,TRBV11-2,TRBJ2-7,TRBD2,CASSPHGSGGTYEQYF
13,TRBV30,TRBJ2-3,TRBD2,CAWSTGGTDTQYF
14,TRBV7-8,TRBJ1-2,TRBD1,CASSLRTGTHGYTF
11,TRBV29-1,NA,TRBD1,CSVEQGNEQYF
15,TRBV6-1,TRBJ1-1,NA,CASSDGGAANTEAFF